The clone carrying this T cell receptor beta chain is hyperexpanded (1% or more). As yet, its antigen is unknown. Cultured CD4+ T-cell DNA underwent Oncomine TCR Beta short-read sequencing. TCRdb fed the PCR reads into MiXCR, producing one record per CDR3 protein. The sample lists about 9,600 distinct CDR3 sequences; approximately 30% were seen once. This entry belongs to a study of vaccination and CD4 T cells after COVID-19. The treatment denotes: roughly 10-day PBMC culture with coronavirus spike peptide pools or control peptides (ViraFEST assay). Trimming took 5 bases from V and 5 from J; bases not matched to a gene: 12. Germline lookup yields CDR1 SGHTA and CDR2 FQGNSA. The CDR3 spans 15 residues.

This chain links TRBV7-2 with TRBJ2-7; 7 positions match TRBD1. The material sequenced was CD4+ T cells from blood, cultured in vitro, taken after SARS-CoV-2 vaccination. The receptor was derived from a human donor who had recovered from COVID-19. The CDR3 loop reads CASSRQTGLKNEQYF. The CDR3 DNA follows: TGTGCCAGCAGCCGGCAGACAGGGCTAAAGAACGAGCAGTACTTC.